Listed here are 18 T cell receptor beta chains from one sample, sequenced in a study of T cell repertoires in cytomegalovirus infection. MiXCR, applied by TCRdb to the reads, yields one record per CDR3 protein. The data contain under 450,000 distinct CDR3 sequences, about 35% of them singletons. No antigens are known for them. The sequenced sample was cultured PBMCs, obtained from culture after CMV antigen stimulation. These receptors were obtained from a human donor in good health (CMV status not recorded). Some clones in this sample may be carry-over from other donors' samples.

This clonotype has just a few counts. The chain is built from TRBV12-3 or TRBV12-4 and TRBJ2-6; TRBD1 is a possible D gene (6 bases). Trimming shortened V by 1 base and J by 4 bases, and 23 bases separated the two germline ends. This CDR3 contains 20 residues. CDR3 residues: CASSLDGFLTGRAGANVLTF. The CDR3 coding sequence is TGTGCCAGCAGTTTAGACGGGTTTCTAACAGGGAGAGCCGGGGCCAACGTCCTGACTTTC.

The sample holds many counts of this clonotype. This sequence joins TRBV7-2 and TRBJ2-2; D uncertain. Per germline, CDR1 SGHTA and CDR2 FQGNSA. This CDR3 region has 17 residues. Between the trimmed V and J ends, which lost 5 bases and 4 bases, there was a span of 20 bases. The CDR3 reads CASSPRLSSFGTGELFF. The CDR3 DNA is TGTGCCAGCAGCCCACGACTCTCCAGCTTTGGCACCGGGGAGCTGTTTTTT.

Only a few counts were recorded for this clonotype. The rearrangement links TRBV4-1 to TRBJ1-2; 8 nucleotides line up with TRBD1. The CDR3 runs to 15 residues. Germline assignment: CDR1 MGHRA and CDR2 YSYEKL. The ends lost 0 bases at V and 5 bases at J; junction bases unmatched: 5. The CDR3: CASSQDKQGGYGYTF. The CDR3 DNA is TGCGCCAGCAGCCAAGATAAACAGGGGGGATATGGCTACACCTTC.

Here the CDR3 reads CASSEQDRPGTEAFF. In nucleotides, the CDR3 is TGTGCCAGCAGTGAACAAGACAGGCCGGGCACTGAAGCTTTCTTT. The V gene is TRBV28, the J gene TRBJ1-1; maybe TRBD1 (6 bases). V lost 5 bases and J lost 4, with 17 bases in between. This CDR3 comprises 15 residues. Germline CDR1 MDHEN, CDR2 SYDVKM.

In this sample, this clonotype turned up a few times. The chain joins TRBV29-1 to TRBJ2-1; 9 nucleotides line up with TRBD2. Germline V gene lookup returns CDR1 SQVTM and CDR2 ANQGSEA. V shed 6 bases, J shed 4 bases, and the junction held 22 bases outside the gene matches. The CDR3 spans 19 residues. The CDR3 sequence: CSVVGPPHSGSWRYNEQFF. DNA for the CDR3: TGCAGCGTCGTCGGCCCCCCCCATAGCGGGAGTTGGAGGTACAATGAGCAGTTCTTC.

In this sample, this clonotype turned up a few times. The chain links TRBV7-6 to TRBJ2-5, with TRBD1 matching over 8 bases. Germline loops: CDR1 SGHVS, CDR2 FNYEAQ. This CDR3 comprises 13 residues. Trimming at V came to 4 bases and at J to 5 bases, leaving 3 bases not matched to a gene. For the CDR3, the DNA is TGTGCCAGCAGCTCGCGACAGGGGGAGACCCAGTACTTC. Translating it yields CASSSRQGETQYF.

This clonotype was recorded many times. This chain joins TRBV19 and TRBJ1-4; D is unresolved. The CDR3 is 14 residues long. Germline CDR1 LNHDA, CDR2 SQIVND (reference sequence). V dropped 6 bases and J dropped 7 bases, with 15 bases sitting between them. The DNA of the CDR3 is TGTGCCAGTAGCGATCTAGTCATGGTTGAAAAACTGTTTTTT. Its translation is CASSDLVMVEKLFF.

This clonotype was detected a few times. This chain links TRBV12-3 or TRBV12-4 with TRBJ2-7; D remains ambiguous. The CDR3 covers 13 residues. The V end was cut by 5 bases, the J end by 2 bases, with 10 bases between. In DNA, the CDR3 is TGTGCCAGCAGTAGACCCCCTACCTACGAGCAGTACGTC. Its translation: CASSRPPTYEQYV.

This CDR3 reads CASSLPGQGSYEQYF. CDR3 in DNA: TGTGCCAGCAGTCTACCGGGACAGGGTTCTTACGAGCAGTACTTC. The V call is TRBV28, the J call TRBJ2-7; 9 bases line up with TRBD1. Germline values: CDR1 MDHEN, CDR2 SYDVKM. The junction had 9 bases not matched to a gene; V was cut back by 5 bases and J by 4 bases. The CDR3 runs 15 residues.

This clonotype was seen just once. In nucleotides, the CDR3 is TGTGCCAGCAGTTTATGGACAGGAATGGGGAATCAGCCCCAGCATTTT. It translates to CASSLWTGMGNQPQHF. The J gene is TRBJ1-5, the V gene TRBV28, with D tentatively TRBD1 (6 bases). From germline, CDR1 is MDHEN and CDR2 SYDVKM. Trimming took off 0 bases at V and 4 bases at J, with 13 bases between the two ends. This CDR3 comprises 16 residues.

This rearrangement joins TRBV10-1 to TRBJ2-1; possible D gene TRBD2, 5 bases. The germline gives CDR1 WNHNN, CDR2 SYGVQD (reference sequence). The ends were cut back, 4 bases at V and 7 bases at J, with 11 bases in the middle. CDR3 length equals 13 residues. CDR3 DNA sequence: TGCGCCAGCAGTGGGGGAGTTCGGAATGAGCAGTTCTTC. Residues: CASSGGVRNEQFF.

J is TRBJ1-1 and V is TRBV4-1, with 9 bases matching TRBD1. Germline-derived CDR1 and CDR2 are MGHRA and YSYEKL. V gave up 5 bases and J gave up 0 bases; unmatched junction bases: 1. The CDR3 spans 14 residues. This chain's CDR3 is CASSGTGLNTEAFF. As DNA, the CDR3 is TGCGCCAGCAGCGGGACAGGGTTGAACACTGAAGCTTTCTTT.

In its sample, this clonotype was seen a few times. This chain links TRBV24-1 with TRBJ2-4; D gene unclear. Trimming removed 6 bases from V and 5 bases from J, with 10 bases in between. From germline, CDR1 is KGHDR and CDR2 SFDVKD. The CDR3 contains 13 residues. CDR3 in DNA: TGTGCCACCAGTCTCCCAGGTCAAAACATTCAGTACTTC. Its translation is CATSLPGQNIQYF.

This clonotype came up a few times. The gene calls are TRBV10-3 and TRBJ2-1; 11 bases are a match to TRBD2. Germline values: CDR1 ENHRY, CDR2 SYGVKD. Trimming took 5 bases from V and 7 from J; bases not matched to a gene: 4. The CDR3 runs 14 residues. The CDR3 sequence is CAISISGRGNEQFF. In DNA, the CDR3 is TGTGCCATCAGTATTAGCGGGAGGGGTAATGAGCAGTTCTTC.

The chain is built from TRBV10-3 and TRBJ1-2; D not certain. Per the germline V gene, CDR1 is ENHRY and CDR2 is SYGVKD. The CDR3 length is 15 residues. V was clipped by 5 bases and J by 8 bases, with 21 bases between them. CDR3 loop: CAISKTRLIPGGYTF. The DNA of the CDR3 is TGTGCCATCAGTAAGACCCGACTTATACCGGGAGGCTACACCTTC.

The chain has TRBV6-2 or TRBV6-3 and TRBJ2-1; 9 bases fit TRBD1. J lost 7 bases, V lost 3 bases, and 10 bases had no gene match. The CDR3 is made up of 16 amino acids. Germline values: CDR1 MNHEY, CDR2 SVGEGT. The DNA of the CDR3 is TGTGCCAGCAGTTATAAACCGGGACAGGGCGAGAATGAGCAGTTCTTC. It translates to CASSYKPGQGENEQFF.

This clonotype was counted between two and nine times. V usage is TRBV7-8 and J usage is TRBJ1-5, with 7 bases that match TRBD1. CDR1 and CDR2 from the germline V gene are SGHVS and FQNEAQ. V shed 8 bases and J 0 bases; nucleotides not matched to a gene: 4. This CDR3 region has 14 residues. The CDR3 nucleotides are TGTGCCAGCTCGACAGGGAATAGCAATCAGCCCCAGCATTTT. Its protein is CASSTGNSNQPQHF.

The table lists this clonotype with a few counts. The V and J genes are TRBV4-1 and TRBJ1-1, with D hard to call. This CDR3 is built from 14 residues. The V end lost 2 bases, the J end lost 1 base, and 8 bases lay between the germline ends. Germline V lookup: CDR1 MGHRA, CDR2 YSYEKL. DNA of the CDR3: TGCGCCAGCAGCCAATCAAGACAGAACACTGAAGCTTTCTTT. Protein: CASSQSRQNTEAFF.